This TCR beta chain was observed in a study of human T cells and chemical hapten exposure. Unique molecular identifiers were attached to individual cDNA molecules during library preparation. TCRdb independently ran MiXCR on the RACE reads; one entry per CDR3 protein. The table includes around 300,000 distinct CDR3 sequences, approximately 6.3% detected once. On this clonotype itself: Its antigen is currently unknown.

Germline CDR1 is DFQATT and CDR2 is SNEGSKA (reference sequence). This CDR3 comprises 15 residues. The V and J ends lost 4 bases and 3 bases respectively, with 19 bases between them. Findings and limits, study-wide: Controls formed significantly fewer large CDR3 similarity clusters than expanded TCRs did.

The sample's time point: patch test 1, 2 weeks after DPC sensitization. Treatment specified: therapeutic diphenylcyclopropenone sensitization with weekly scalp DPC. Venepuncture was done earlier than the placement of each patch test. This receptor was taken from a woman aged 18-29 years with alopecia areata. Some clones in this sample may be carry-over from other donors' samples. The V gene is TRBV20-1, the J gene TRBJ2-7, with D unclear. This specimen consisted of whole blood, obtained in connection with sensitization to the hapten diphenylcyclopropenone (DPC). The CDR3 DNA reads as TGCAGTGCTAAAGCGAGGTATTTCCAAGGCTACGAGCAGTACTTC. Translating gives CSAKARYFQGYEQYF.